Here is one T cell receptor beta chain with its context. The antigen it recognizes is unknown. Base qualities are missing; no much larger clone stands one base away. This sample stems from a study of shared clonotypes between healthy human individuals (dated by TCRdb to about 2020). Background for the entire study: The cohort comprised a couple of women and a few men aged 18 to 49 years. Each donor's leukapheresis produced roughly between about 0.8 and 10 billion PBMCs. Blood TCR repertoires of several healthy adults were deeply sequenced to estimate repertoire size and the extent of clonotype sharing between individuals. To increase sequencing depth and limit assay-specific biases, different laboratories used diverse techniques to prepare libraries and sequence TCR repertoires. For each donor, CD4 naive and CD4 memory were each given three plates, CD8 naive was given two plates, and CD8 memory was given one plate. Overall results and qualifications from the work: The small number of donors limited the genetic and exposure-history diversity represented. Higher generation probabilities were observed for clonotypes shared by all four sorted-subset donors than for non-shared clonotypes. Sampling was restricted to blood, and TCR repertoires in tissue are likely to differ from TCR repertoires in blood. Rarefaction of sorted-subset datasets indicated incomplete sequencing despite the large sequencing depth. About 5% of naive CD4, roughly 3.5% of naive CD8, roughly 2.4% of memory CD4, and approximately 0.4% of memory CD8 clonotypes were shared across four donors. Naive subsets generally had larger estimated clonotype richness than memory subsets did. Pairwise subsampling indicated that sequencing depth was expected to affect the degree of clonotype sharing among donors.

Looking up the germline V gene yields CDR1 SGDLS and CDR2 YYNGEE. Including cysteine and phenylalanine, the CDR3 has 15 amino acids. Only the CDR3 region is kept as DNA, spanning 45 bases read in frame from base 1. V is reduced by 5 bases and J by 5 bases, leaving a spacing of 19 bases between them. Using the deep immunoSEQ assay, TCR CDR3 regions were amplified from genomic DNA by multiplex PCR. Extracted genomic DNA from each cell subset was distributed evenly across all wells of several immunoSEQ 96-well plates, and each plate was treated as a replicate. For sorted subsets, 150 to 200 ng genomic DNA, equal to about 30,000 T cell genomes, was loaded into each replicate PCR. Purified libraries were measured with a Qubit 3.0 fluorometer, size-checked on a Bioanalyzer 2100, and measured again with the KAPA Library Quantification kit. Every immunoSEQ 96-well plate was sequenced on a separate single-read 150-cycle Illumina NextSeq 550 flow cell. From the authors' description of their analysis: Because only junctional sequences without quality scores were contained in the immunoSEQ output, filtering matching that applied to full-length reads could not be performed. To assign V/J genes and CDR3, sequences were annotated against IMGT germline references using PyIR, a Python wrapper for IgBLAST v1.9. Any read was removed if the V/J assignment was weak (E-value above 1e-6), the CDR3 was missing, or the read contained stop codons, out-of-frame junctions, or ambiguous translated residues. A V3J clonotype was defined by an identical inferred V gene, J gene, and CDR3 amino acid sequence. Percentage overlap between repertoires was calculated by dividing the number of shared unique clonotypes by the size of the smaller repertoire. RTK rarefaction, the Chao1 estimator, and Recon v2.1 estimates of unobserved clonotypes were used to assess repertoire richness. Generation probabilities were computed with OLGA for all TCRbeta clonotypes obtained by the gDNA method from a few donors. TCRdb took over this immuneACCESS table, retaining in-frame rearrangements with V and J assigned. Such tables are incomplete; in checked studies, under half of the missing clones stem from an unresolved V gene, and the remainder is unexplained. The V and J calls and clone size were taken over from that table, and D and trimming were inferred from the DNA. This sample lists roughly 850,000 clones; 90% to 98% were detected once. In total, the top ten clones hold less than 0.25% of the sample.

CD8 naive samples consisted of CD45RO-negative cells that were positively selected for CCR7, yielding a CD45RA+CCR7+ population without TemRA cells. Healthy HIV-negative adults with no recently reported acute infections or vaccinations were included as donors. Every donor was a Caucasian adult residing in Nashville, Tennessee, USA. After blood collection by leukapheresis, PBMCs were isolated using Ficoll-Histopaque density gradient centrifugation and then cryopreserved in the vapor phase of liquid nitrogen. Purity and quantity of every magnetically sorted T cell population were checked by analytical flow cytometry. Genomic DNA was isolated from each sorted fraction and quantified by UV absorbance on a Nanodrop 2000c.

The TCR was taken from a man aged 25-45 years in good health. Sequences were obtained from naive CD8+ T cells sorted from blood. The cell subset or site label for this specimen denotes: CD45RA+CCR7+. The sequence links TRBV9 to TRBJ2-5, and TRBD2 may be the D gene, going by 5 matching bases. The nucleotide sequence is given as TGTGCCAGCAGAGCAAATGGACTCCTTGGGGAGACCCAGTACTTC. The translation is CASRANGLLGETQYF.